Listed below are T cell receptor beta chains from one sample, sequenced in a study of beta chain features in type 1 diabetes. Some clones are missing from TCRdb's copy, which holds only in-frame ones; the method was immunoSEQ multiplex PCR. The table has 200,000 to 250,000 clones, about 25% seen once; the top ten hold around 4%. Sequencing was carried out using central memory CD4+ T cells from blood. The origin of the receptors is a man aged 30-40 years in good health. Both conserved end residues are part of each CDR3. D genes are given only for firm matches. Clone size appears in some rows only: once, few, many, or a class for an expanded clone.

CDR3nt: TGTGCCAGCAGTGAGAACGAGTTATTTACGGTGAACACTGAAGCTTTCTTT
CDR3aa: CASSENELFTVNTEAFF
len: 17
j_gene: TRBJ1-1
d_gene: .
v_gene: TRBV2
abundance: .

CDR3nt: TGTGCCAGCAGTGATAGAAACTATGGCTACACCTTC
CDR3aa: CASSDRNYGYTF
len: 12
j_gene: TRBJ1-2
d_gene: .
v_gene: TRBV6-1
abundance: .

CDR3nt: TGTGCCAGCAGCTTACGTCCTCCAGCGGATCACTTTTACAATGAGCAGTTCTTC
CDR3aa: CASSLRPPADHFYNEQFF
len: 18
j_gene: TRBJ2-1
d_gene: .
v_gene: TRBV7-2
abundance: .

CDR3nt: TGTGCCAGCAGCTACGGACAGGATGGAAACACCATATATTTT
CDR3aa: CASSYGQDGNTIYF
len: 14
j_gene: TRBJ1-3
d_gene: TRBD1
v_gene: TRBV7-2
abundance: .

CDR3nt: TGCTCAACCAGCCAGGGTGACTATGGCTACACCTTC
CDR3aa: CSTSQGDYGYTF
len: 12
j_gene: TRBJ1-2
d_gene: .
v_gene: TRBV29-1
abundance: .

CDR3nt: TGCAGTGCTACTGCGTATGGCTACACCTTC
CDR3aa: CSATAYGYTF
len: 10
j_gene: TRBJ1-2
d_gene: .
v_gene: TRBV20-1
abundance: .

CDR3nt: TGTGCCAGCACCATCCAGTTGCAGGGCTACTACGAGCAGTACTTC
CDR3aa: CASTIQLQGYYEQYF
len: 15
j_gene: TRBJ2-7
d_gene: .
v_gene: TRBV7-2
abundance: .

CDR3nt: TGTGCCAGCAGCTTAATGAAGCTTGAGCAGTTCTTC
CDR3aa: CASSLMKLEQFF
len: 12
j_gene: TRBJ2-1
d_gene: .
v_gene: TRBV7-2
abundance: few

CDR3nt: TGTGCCAGCAGCCCCGGGACCCGGGGGGAAGAGACCCAGTACTTC
CDR3aa: CASSPGTRGEETQYF
len: 15
j_gene: TRBJ2-5
d_gene: TRBD2
v_gene: TRBV9
abundance: .

CDR3nt: TGTGCCTGGAGTTTACTAGCGGGACTCACAGATACGCAGTATTTT
CDR3aa: CAWSLLAGLTDTQYF
len: 15
j_gene: TRBJ2-3
d_gene: TRBD2
v_gene: TRBV30
abundance: few

CDR3nt: TGTGCCTGGAGTGGGCTTGGGGGGATGAACACTGAAGCTTTCTTT
CDR3aa: CAWSGLGGMNTEAFF
len: 15
j_gene: TRBJ1-1
d_gene: .
v_gene: TRBV30
abundance: .

CDR3nt: TGTGCCACCCGCGGGGGACAGGCGCTCTATGGCTACACCTTC
CDR3aa: CATRGGQALYGYTF
len: 14
j_gene: TRBJ1-2
d_gene: TRBD1
v_gene: TRBV19
abundance: few

CDR3nt: TGTGCCATCAGTGGGGGACTAGCGGACACAGATACGCAGTATTTT
CDR3aa: CAISGGLADTDTQYF
len: 15
j_gene: TRBJ2-3
d_gene: TRBD2
v_gene: TRBV6-5
abundance: few

CDR3nt: TGTGCCAGCGAAGGGCGGGAAGAGCAGTACTTC
CDR3aa: CASEGREEQYF
len: 11
j_gene: TRBJ2-7
d_gene: .
v_gene: TRBV2
abundance: many

CDR3nt: TGCGCCAGCAGCCTAGCTAGCGGGAGAAACAATGAGCAGTTCTTC
CDR3aa: CASSLASGRNNEQFF
len: 15
j_gene: TRBJ2-1
d_gene: TRBD2
v_gene: TRBV7-2
abundance: few

CDR3nt: TGTGCCAGCAGGTCGAGTACTAGCACAGATACGCAGTATTTT
CDR3aa: CASRSSTSTDTQYF
len: 14
j_gene: TRBJ2-3
d_gene: .
v_gene: TRBV28
abundance: .

CDR3nt: TGTGCCATCAGTGGACTAGCGGGGGCCAAACAAGAGACCCAGTACTTC
CDR3aa: CAISGLAGAKQETQYF
len: 16
j_gene: TRBJ2-5
d_gene: TRBD2
v_gene: TRBV10-3
abundance: few

CDR3nt: TGTGCCAGCTTTCCTTCCAGGGGGCGGGGGACCCAGTACTTC
CDR3aa: CASFPSRGRGTQYF
len: 14
j_gene: TRBJ2-5
d_gene: TRBD1
v_gene: TRBV28
abundance: .

CDR3nt: TGCGCCAGCGGCACAGGGGGCGCAGAGACCCAGTACTTC
CDR3aa: CASGTGGAETQYF
len: 13
j_gene: TRBJ2-5
d_gene: TRBD1
v_gene: TRBV5-1
abundance: .

CDR3nt: TGTGCCAGCAGCAAAAATACGGGACTAGCTTCCAACGAGCAGTACTTC
CDR3aa: CASSKNTGLASNEQYF
len: 16
j_gene: TRBJ2-7
d_gene: TRBD2
v_gene: TRBV7-8
abundance: .

CDR3nt: TGTGCCAGCAGCTTAAGATACACCGGGGAGCTGTTTTTT
CDR3aa: CASSLRYTGELFF
len: 13
j_gene: TRBJ2-2
d_gene: .
v_gene: TRBV7-2
abundance: .

CDR3nt: TGCGCCAGCAGCCCGGGACAGTATCAGCCCCAGCATTTT
CDR3aa: CASSPGQYQPQHF
len: 13
j_gene: TRBJ1-5
d_gene: TRBD1
v_gene: TRBV10-1
abundance: few

CDR3nt: TGTGCCACCAGCAGAGATCTGAAAGCCACCGGGGAGCTGTTTTTT
CDR3aa: CATSRDLKATGELFF
len: 15
j_gene: TRBJ2-2
d_gene: .
v_gene: TRBV15
abundance: medium-sized

CDR3nt: TGTGCCAGCAGTCTCGCACAGGAACGTGGCTACACCTTC
CDR3aa: CASSLAQERGYTF
len: 13
j_gene: TRBJ1-2
d_gene: .
v_gene: TRBV6-5
abundance: .

CDR3nt: TGTGCCAGCAGCTTAGCGGGAGCAACAGGAGATACGCAGTATTTT
CDR3aa: CASSLAGATGDTQYF
len: 15
j_gene: TRBJ2-3
d_gene: .
v_gene: TRBV11-2
abundance: once

CDR3nt: TGTGCCAGCAGCCCTTTCTGGGGGAGCTCCTACAATGAGCAGTTCTTC
CDR3aa: CASSPFWGSSYNEQFF
len: 16
j_gene: TRBJ2-1
d_gene: .
v_gene: TRBV7-2
abundance: .